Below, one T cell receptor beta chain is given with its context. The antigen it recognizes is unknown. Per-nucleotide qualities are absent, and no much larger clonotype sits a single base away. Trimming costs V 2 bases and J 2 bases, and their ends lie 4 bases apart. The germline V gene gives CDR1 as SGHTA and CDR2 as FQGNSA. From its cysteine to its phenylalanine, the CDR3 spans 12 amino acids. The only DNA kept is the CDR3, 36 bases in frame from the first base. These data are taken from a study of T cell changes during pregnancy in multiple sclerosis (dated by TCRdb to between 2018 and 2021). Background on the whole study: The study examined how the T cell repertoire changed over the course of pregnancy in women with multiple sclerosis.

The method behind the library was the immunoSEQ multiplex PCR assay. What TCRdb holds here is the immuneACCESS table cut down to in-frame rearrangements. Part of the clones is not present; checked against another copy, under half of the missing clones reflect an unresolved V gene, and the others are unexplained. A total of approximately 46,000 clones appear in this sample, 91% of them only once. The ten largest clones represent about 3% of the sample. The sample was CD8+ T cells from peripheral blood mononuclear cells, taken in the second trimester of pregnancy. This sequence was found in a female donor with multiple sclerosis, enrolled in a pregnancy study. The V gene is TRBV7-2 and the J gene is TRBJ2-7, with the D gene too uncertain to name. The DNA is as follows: TGTGCCAGCAGCTTACTCGCCTACGAGCAGTACTTC. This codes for CASSLLAYEQYF.